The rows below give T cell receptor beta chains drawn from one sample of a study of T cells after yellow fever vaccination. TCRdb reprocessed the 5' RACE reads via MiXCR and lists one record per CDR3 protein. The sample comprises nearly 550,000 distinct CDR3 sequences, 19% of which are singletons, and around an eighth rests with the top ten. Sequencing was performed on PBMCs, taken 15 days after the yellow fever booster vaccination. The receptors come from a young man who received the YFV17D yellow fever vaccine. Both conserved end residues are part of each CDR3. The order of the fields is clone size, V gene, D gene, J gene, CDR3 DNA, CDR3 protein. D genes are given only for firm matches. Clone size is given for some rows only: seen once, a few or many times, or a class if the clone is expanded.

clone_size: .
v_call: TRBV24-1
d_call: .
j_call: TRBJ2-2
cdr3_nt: TGTGCCACCAGTGCCTTCTCGGGAGTCCCCGGTAGGAACACCGGGGAGCTGTTTTTT
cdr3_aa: CATSAFSGVPGRNTGELFF

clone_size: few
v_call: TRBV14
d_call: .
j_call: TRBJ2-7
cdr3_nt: TGTGCCAGCAGCCAAGGACTTACTCCCAACTACGAGCAGTACTTC
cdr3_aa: CASSQGLTPNYEQYF

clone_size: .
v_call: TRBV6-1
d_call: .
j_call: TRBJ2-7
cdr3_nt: TGTGCCAGCAGTGGAGACGACGGACCCTACGAGCAGTACTTC
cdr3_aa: CASSGDDGPYEQYF

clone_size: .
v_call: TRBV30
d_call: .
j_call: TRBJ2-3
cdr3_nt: TGTGCCTGGACTACGGAAATTAGCACAGATACGCAGTATTTT
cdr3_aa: CAWTTEISTDTQYF

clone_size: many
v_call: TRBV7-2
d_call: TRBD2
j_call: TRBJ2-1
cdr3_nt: TGTGCCAGCAGCCCGACTAGCGGGAGAGGGGGTGAGCAGTTCTTC
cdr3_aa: CASSPTSGRGGEQFF

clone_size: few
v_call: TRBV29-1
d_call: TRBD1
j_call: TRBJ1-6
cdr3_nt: TGCAGCGTAAGACAGGGAGATAATTCACCCCTCCACTTT
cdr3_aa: CSVRQGDNSPLHF

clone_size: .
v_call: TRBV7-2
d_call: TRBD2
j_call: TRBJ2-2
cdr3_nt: TGTGCCAGCAGCACCACTAGCGGGAGGGGTCGCCTCGGGGAGCTGTTTTTT
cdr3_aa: CASSTTSGRGRLGELFF

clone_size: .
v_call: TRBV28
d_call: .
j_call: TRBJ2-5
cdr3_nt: TGTGCCATTGCGCCTCAAGAGACCCAGTACTTC
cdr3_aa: CAIAPQETQYF

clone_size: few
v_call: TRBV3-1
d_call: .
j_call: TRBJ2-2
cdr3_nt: TGTGCCAGCAGCCAAGATGCCGGGGAGCTGTTTTTT
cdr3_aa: CASSQDAGELFF

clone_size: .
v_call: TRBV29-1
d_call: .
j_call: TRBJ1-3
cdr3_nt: TGCAGCGTTTCCGGGCTTGGAAACACCATATATTTT
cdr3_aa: CSVSGLGNTIYF

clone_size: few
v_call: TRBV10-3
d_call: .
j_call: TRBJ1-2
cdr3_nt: TGTGCCATCAGTGAGTCCGGGACTTCTAACTATGGCTACACCTTC
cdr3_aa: CAISESGTSNYGYTF

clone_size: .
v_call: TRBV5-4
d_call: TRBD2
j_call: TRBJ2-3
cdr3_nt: TGTGCCAGCAGCCGGGACGGGGGAGGGTCAGATACGCAGTATTTT
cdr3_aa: CASSRDGGGSDTQYF

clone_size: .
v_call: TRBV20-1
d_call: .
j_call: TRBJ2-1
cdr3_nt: TGCAGTGCTCTGGACCGGGGGTACAATGAGCAGTTCTTC
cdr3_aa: CSALDRGYNEQFF

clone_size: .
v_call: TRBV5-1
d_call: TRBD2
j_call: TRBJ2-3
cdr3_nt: TGCGCCAGCAGCTTTGTAGCGGGACGCACAGATACGCAGTATTTT
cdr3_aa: CASSFVAGRTDTQYF

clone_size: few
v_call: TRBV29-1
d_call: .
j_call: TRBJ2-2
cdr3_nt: TGCAGCGGAGATACAGGTTCTGGGGAGCTGTTTTTT
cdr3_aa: CSGDTGSGELFF

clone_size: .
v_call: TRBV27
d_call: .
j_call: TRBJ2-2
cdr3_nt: TGTGCCAGCAGTCTGCGGGATGGAGTCGGGGAGCTGTTTTTT
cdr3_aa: CASSLRDGVGELFF

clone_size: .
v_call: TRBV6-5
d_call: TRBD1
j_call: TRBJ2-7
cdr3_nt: TGTGCCAGCAGTTCCGGGACAGTTGACTACGAGCAGTACTTC
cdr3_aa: CASSSGTVDYEQYF

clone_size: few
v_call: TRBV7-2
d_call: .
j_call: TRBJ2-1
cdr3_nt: TGTGCCAGCAGCTTAGGTGGGGTAGGGACGTATGAGCAGTTCTTC
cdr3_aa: CASSLGGVGTYEQFF

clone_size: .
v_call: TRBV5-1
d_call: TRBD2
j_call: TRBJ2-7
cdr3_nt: TGCGCCAGCAGTCACACGGGACTAGCGGTTCCCTACGAGCAGTACTTC
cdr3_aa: CASSHTGLAVPYEQYF

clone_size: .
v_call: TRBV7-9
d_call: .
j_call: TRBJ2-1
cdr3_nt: TGTGCCAGCTCAGACAGGATCCACAATGAGCAGTTCTTC
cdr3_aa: CASSDRIHNEQFF

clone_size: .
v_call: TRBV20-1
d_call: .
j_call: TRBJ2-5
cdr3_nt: TGCAGTGCCCAAGGACTACTCGCCAAATCCAGGGAGACCCAGTACTTC
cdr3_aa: CSAQGLLAKSRETQYF

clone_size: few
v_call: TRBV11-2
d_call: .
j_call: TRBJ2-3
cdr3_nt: TGTGCCAGCAGCCAAACTAGGGGGGGCACAGATACGCAGTATTTT
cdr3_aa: CASSQTRGGTDTQYF

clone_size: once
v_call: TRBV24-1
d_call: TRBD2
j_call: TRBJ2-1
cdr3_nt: TGTGCCACCAGCACTAGCGGGGGAGACAATGAGCAGTTCTTC
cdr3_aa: CATSTSGGDNEQFF

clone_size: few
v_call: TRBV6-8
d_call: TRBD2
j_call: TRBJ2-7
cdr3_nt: TGTGCCAGCAGTTATACCGGGACTAGCGGCTACGAGCAGTACTTC
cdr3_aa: CASSYTGTSGYEQYF

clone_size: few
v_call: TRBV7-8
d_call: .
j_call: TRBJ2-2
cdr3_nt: TGTGCCAGCAGCTTTAGTCAGGGTGCCGGGGAGCTGTTTTTT
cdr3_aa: CASSFSQGAGELFF

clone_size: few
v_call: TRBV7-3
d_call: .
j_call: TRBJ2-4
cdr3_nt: TGTGCCAGCAGCCCCGGGACGGACAACATTCAGTACTTC
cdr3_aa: CASSPGTDNIQYF

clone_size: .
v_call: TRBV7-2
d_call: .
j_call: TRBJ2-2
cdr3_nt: TGTGCCAGCAGCTTAAGAGGGAGCCGCGTAACCGGGGAGCTGTTTTTT
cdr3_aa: CASSLRGSRVTGELFF

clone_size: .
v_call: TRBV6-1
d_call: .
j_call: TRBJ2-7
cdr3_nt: TGTGCCAGCTCCCCCATTGAGGGTTCCTACGAGCAGTACTTC
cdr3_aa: CASSPIEGSYEQYF

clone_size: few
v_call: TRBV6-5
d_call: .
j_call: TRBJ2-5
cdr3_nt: TGTGCCAGCAGTTCGGCTCAATTGTTGGAGACCCAGTACTTC
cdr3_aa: CASSSAQLLETQYF

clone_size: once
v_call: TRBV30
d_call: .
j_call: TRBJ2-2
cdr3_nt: TGTGCCTGGAGACAGGGCTTCACCGGGGAGCTGTTTTTT
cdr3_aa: CAWRQGFTGELFF

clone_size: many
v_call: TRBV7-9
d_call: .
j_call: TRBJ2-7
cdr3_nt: TGTGCCAGCAGCTTAAACTACGAGCAGTACTTC
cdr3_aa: CASSLNYEQYF

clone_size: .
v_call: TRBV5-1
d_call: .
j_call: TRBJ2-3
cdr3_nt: TGCGCCAGCAGCTTGATCGCCTCTCGTGTTAGAGATACGCAGTATTTT
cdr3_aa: CASSLIASRVRDTQYF

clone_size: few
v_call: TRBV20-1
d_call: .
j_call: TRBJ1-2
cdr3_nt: TGCAGTGCTCGGGGGGGGGACAAAGGCCAACTTAACTATGGCTACACCTTC
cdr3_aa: CSARGGDKGQLNYGYTF